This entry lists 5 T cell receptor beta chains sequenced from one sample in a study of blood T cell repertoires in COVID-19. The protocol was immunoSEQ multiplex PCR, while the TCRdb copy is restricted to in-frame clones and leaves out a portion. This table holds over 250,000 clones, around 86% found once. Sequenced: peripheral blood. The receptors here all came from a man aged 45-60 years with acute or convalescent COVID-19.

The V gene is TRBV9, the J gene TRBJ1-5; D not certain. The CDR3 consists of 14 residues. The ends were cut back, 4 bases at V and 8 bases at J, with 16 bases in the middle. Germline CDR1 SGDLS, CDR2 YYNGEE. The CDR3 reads CASSFGPGEEPQHF. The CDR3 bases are TGTGCCAGCAGCTTCGGGCCTGGGGAGGAGCCCCAGCATTTT.

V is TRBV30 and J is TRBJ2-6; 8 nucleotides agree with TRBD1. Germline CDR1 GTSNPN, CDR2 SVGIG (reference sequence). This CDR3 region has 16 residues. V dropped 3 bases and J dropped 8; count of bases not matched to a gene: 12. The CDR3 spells CAWSPPTGERTNVLTF. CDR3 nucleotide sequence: TGTGCCTGGAGCCCCCCGACAGGGGAAAGGACCAACGTCCTGACTTTC.

The DNA for the CDR3 is TGTGCCAGTAGCCCGGCGGCTTATAATTCACCCCTCCACTTT. Translating gives CASSPAAYNSPLHF. V and J are TRBV19 and TRBJ1-6, with D hard to call. The V end was cut by 6 bases, the J end by 4 bases, with 10 bases between. This CDR3 region has 14 residues. Germline V lookup: CDR1 LNHDA, CDR2 SQIVND (reference sequence).

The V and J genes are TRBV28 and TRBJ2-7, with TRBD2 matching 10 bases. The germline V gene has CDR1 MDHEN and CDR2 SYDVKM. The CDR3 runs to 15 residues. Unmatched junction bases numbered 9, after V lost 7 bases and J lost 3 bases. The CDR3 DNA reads TGTGCCAGCACGCTAGCGGGGGCCATAGACTACGAGCAGTACTTC. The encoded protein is CASTLAGAIDYEQYF.

The chain's CDR3 is CASGWAAPGQNQYF. DNA of the CDR3: TGTGCCAGCGGGTGGGCGGCTCCGGGACAGAACCAGTACTTC. The gene calls are TRBV5-4 and TRBJ2-5; TRBD1 aligns across 7 bases. CDR1 and CDR2 from the germline V gene are SGHNT and YYREEE (reference sequence). CDR3 length: 14 residues. The trim removed 7 bases at V and 10 bases at J, leaving 16 bases unmatched.